This T cell receptor beta chain was sequenced in a study of cytomegalovirus exposure and HLA in healthy donors. Germline loops: CDR1 MNHNY, CDR2 SVGAGI (reference sequence). V was pared by 2 bases and J by 5 bases, with 6 bases of the junction left unmatched. The CDR3 has 15 amino acids. 60 Vbeta and 13 Jbeta primers were used in PCR. The assay was immunoSEQ multiplex PCR, and TCRdb's table has in-frame clones only and misses some. The table shows under 200,000 clones, with approximately 85% occurring only once. The sample comprised PBMCs. The receptor was isolated from a man aged 30 to 39 in good health and CMV-seropositive. The chain employs TRBV6-6 and TRBJ1-1; TRBD1 agrees at 9 bases. This CDR3 reads CASSYAKQGATEAFF. The CDR3, as DNA: TGTGCCAGCAGTTACGCGAAACAGGGGGCGACTGAAGCTTTCTTT.